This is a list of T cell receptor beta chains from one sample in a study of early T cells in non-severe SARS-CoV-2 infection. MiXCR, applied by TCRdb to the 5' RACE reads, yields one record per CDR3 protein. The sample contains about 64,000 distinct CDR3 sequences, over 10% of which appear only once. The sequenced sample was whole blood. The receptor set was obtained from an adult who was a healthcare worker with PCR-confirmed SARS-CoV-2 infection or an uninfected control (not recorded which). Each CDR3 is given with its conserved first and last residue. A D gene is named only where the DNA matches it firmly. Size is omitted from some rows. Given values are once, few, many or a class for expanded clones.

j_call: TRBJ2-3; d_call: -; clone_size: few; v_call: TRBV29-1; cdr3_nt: TGCAGCGCACTGGCAGAAACAGATACGCAGTATTTT; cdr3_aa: CSALAETDTQYF
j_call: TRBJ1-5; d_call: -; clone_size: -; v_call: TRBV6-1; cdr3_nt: TGTGCCAGCAGTCCCATTCGGCCATCGTACGGCAATCAGCCCCAGCATTTT; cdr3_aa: CASSPIRPSYGNQPQHF
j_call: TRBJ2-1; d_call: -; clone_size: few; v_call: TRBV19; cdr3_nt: TGTGCCAGTAGTCTTAATCCAGGGAATGAGCAGTTCTTC; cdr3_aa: CASSLNPGNEQFF
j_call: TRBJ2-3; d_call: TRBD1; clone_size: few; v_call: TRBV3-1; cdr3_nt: TGTGCCAGCAGCCAAGAGTGGGGACAGGGGGGAGATACGCAGTATTTT; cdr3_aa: CASSQEWGQGGDTQYF
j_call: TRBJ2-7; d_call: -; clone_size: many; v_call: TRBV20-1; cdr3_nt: TGCAGTGCTAGAGGGCCAGGGGCCTACGAGCAGTACTTC; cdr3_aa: CSARGPGAYEQYF
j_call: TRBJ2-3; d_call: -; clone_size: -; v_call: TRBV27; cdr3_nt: TGTGCCAGCAGTTTATTCGCCGGGGTCCAGGGCCAAGGGGTCACAGATACGCAGTATTTT; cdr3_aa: CASSLFAGVQGQGVTDTQYF
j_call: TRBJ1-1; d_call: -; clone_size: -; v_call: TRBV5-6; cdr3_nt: TGTGCCAGCAGCTTAATAGACAACACTGAAGCTTTCTTT; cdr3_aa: CASSLIDNTEAFF
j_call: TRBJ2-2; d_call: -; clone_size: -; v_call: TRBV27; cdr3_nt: TGTGCCAGCAGTTTAAGGGCCGGGGAGCTGTTTTTT; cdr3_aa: CASSLRAGELFF
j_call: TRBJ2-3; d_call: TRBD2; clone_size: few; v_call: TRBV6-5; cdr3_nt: TGTGCCAGCAGTTTAGAGCGGGGGACAGATACGCAGTATTTT; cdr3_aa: CASSLERGTDTQYF
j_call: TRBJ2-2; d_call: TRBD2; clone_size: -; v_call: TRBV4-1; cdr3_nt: TGCGCCAGCAGCCAAGATGGGCTAGCGGGGGGAAACACCGGGGAGCTGTTTTTT; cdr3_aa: CASSQDGLAGGNTGELFF
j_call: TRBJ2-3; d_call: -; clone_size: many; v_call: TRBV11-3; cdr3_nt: TGTGCCAGCAGAGATTCTAGCACAGATACGCAGTATTTT; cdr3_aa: CASRDSSTDTQYF
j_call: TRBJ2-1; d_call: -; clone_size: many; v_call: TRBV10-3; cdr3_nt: TGTGCCATCAGTGGACGGGAATTCTCCTACAATGAGCAGTTCTTC; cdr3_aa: CAISGREFSYNEQFF
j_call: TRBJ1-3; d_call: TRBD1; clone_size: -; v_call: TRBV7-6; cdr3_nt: TGTGCCAGCAGCTCAGGACAGGCCGGCTTTGGAAACACCATATATTTT; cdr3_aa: CASSSGQAGFGNTIYF
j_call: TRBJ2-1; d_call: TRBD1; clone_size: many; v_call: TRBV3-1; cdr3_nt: TGTGCCAGCAGCCTTGGACAGGGGAAGAACAATGAGCAGTTCTTC; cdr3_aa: CASSLGQGKNNEQFF
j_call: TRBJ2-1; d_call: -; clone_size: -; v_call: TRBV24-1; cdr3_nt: TGTGCCACCAGTGCAGGAGCGGTCAATGAGCAGTTCTTC; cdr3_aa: CATSAGAVNEQFF
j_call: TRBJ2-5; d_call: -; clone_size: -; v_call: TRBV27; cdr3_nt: TGTGCCAGCAGTTTATCCGGGGGAGAGACCCAGTACTTC; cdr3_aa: CASSLSGGETQYF
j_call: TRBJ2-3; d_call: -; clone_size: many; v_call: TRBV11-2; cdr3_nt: TGTGCCAGCAGCTTACGCTCAGATACGCAGTATTTT; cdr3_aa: CASSLRSDTQYF
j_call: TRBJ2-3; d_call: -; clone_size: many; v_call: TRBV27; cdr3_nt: TGTGCCAGCAGTTTGCGAGATACGCAGTATTTT; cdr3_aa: CASSLRDTQYF
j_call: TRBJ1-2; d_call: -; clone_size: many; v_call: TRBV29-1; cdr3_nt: TGCAGCGTTGAAGATGCCGACAGCTATGGCTACACCTTC; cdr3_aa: CSVEDADSYGYTF
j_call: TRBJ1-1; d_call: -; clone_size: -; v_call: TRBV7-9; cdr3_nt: TGTGCCAGCAGCTCAGGGGTCCAGAACACTGAAGCTTTCTTT; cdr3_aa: CASSSGVQNTEAFF
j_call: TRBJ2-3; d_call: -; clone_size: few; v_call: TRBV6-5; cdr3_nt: TGTGCCAGCAACTCGGGACAACCTAGCACAGATACGCAGTATTTT; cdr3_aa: CASNSGQPSTDTQYF
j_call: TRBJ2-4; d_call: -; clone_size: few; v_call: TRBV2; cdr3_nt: TGTGCCAGCAGTGCAGGAATTATAGCCAAAAACATTCAGTACTTC; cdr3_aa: CASSAGIIAKNIQYF
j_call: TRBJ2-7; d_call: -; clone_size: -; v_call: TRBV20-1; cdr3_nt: TGCAGTGCTAGACGCCCCCCCAATGTTCGGACTGCTTACTCCTACGAGCAGTACTTC; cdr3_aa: CSARRPPNVRTAYSYEQYF
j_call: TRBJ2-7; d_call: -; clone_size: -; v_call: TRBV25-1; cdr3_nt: TGTGCCAGCAGGGACAGCCGAACCTACGAGCAGTACTTC; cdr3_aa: CASRDSRTYEQYF
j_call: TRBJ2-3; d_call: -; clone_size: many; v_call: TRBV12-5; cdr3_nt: TGTGCTAGTGTGGCAGGCGAAGCAGATACGCAGTATTTT; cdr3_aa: CASVAGEADTQYF
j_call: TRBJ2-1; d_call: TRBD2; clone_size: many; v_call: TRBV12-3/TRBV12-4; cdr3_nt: TGTGCCAGCAGTCTTCCCAGCGGGGGGCCCAATGAGCAGTTCTTC; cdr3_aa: CASSLPSGGPNEQFF
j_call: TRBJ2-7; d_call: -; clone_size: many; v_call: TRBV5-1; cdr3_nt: TGCGCCAGCAGCTTGAATCAGGCAGGGGGGTCTGAGCAGTACTTC; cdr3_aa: CASSLNQAGGSEQYF
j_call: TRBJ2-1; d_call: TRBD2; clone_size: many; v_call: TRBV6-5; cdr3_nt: TGTGCCAGCAGTTTGGAGCGGGGGGGCCAATACAATGAGCAGTTCTTC; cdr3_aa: CASSLERGGQYNEQFF
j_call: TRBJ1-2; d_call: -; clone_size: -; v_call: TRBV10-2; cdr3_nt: TGCGCCAGCAGTGAGTCTGAGAACTATGGCTACACCTTC; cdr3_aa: CASSESENYGYTF
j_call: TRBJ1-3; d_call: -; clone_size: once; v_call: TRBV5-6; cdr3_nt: TGTGCCAGCAGCCCAACCGGACGCTCTGGAAACACCATATATTTT; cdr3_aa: CASSPTGRSGNTIYF
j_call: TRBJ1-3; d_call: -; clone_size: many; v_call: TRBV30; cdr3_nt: TGTGCCTGGGTCGACGAGGGTGCCGGAAACACCATATATTTT; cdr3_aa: CAWVDEGAGNTIYF
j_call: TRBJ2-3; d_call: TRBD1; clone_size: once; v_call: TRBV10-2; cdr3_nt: TGCGCCAGCAGTGGGATAGGGACAGGGGGCGCGTCAGATACGCAGTATTTT; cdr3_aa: CASSGIGTGGASDTQYF
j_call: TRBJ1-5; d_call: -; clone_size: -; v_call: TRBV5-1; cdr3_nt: TGCGCCAGCAGCTTTGGAGGCGTAGGTCAGCCCCAGCATTTT; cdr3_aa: CASSFGGVGQPQHF
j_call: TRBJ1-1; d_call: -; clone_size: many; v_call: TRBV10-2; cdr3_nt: TGCGCCAGCAGTGATGTGAGCACTGAAGCTTTCTTT; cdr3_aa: CASSDVSTEAFF
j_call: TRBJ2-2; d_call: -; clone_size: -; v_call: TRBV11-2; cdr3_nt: TGTGCCAGCAGCTTTCTGGACAGCACCGGGGAGCTGTTTTTT; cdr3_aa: CASSFLDSTGELFF
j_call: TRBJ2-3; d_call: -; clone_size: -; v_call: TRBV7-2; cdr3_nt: TGTGCCAGCAGCTCCCAACCGCCGGGAGATACGCAGTATTTT; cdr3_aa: CASSSQPPGDTQYF
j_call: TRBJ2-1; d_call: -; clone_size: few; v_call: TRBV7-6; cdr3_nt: TGTGCCAGCAGCCCCCAGGGCCGGGAGCAGTTCTTC; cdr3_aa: CASSPQGREQFF
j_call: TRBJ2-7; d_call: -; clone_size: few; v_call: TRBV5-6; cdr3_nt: TGTGCCAGCAGCTTCCCCTCAAGCTACGAGCAGTACTTC; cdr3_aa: CASSFPSSYEQYF
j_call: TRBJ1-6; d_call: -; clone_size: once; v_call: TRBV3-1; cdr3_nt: TGTGCCAGCAGCCTTTCACCAGGGCCTGATTCACCCCTCCACTTT; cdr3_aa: CASSLSPGPDSPLHF
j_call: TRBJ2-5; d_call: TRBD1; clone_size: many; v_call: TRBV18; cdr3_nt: TGTGCCAGCTCACCAAGGACAGGGGTCACCCCAGAGACCCAGTACTTC; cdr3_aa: CASSPRTGVTPETQYF
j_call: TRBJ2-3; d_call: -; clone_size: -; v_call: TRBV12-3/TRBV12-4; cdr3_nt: TGTGCCAGCAGTTTCTTGCGCCAGAGCACAGATACGCAGTATTTT; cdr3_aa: CASSFLRQSTDTQYF
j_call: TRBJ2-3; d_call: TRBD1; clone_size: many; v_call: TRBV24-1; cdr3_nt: TGTGCCACCTCGGAGGGACAGGGGCGCACAGATACGCAGTATTTT; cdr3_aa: CATSEGQGRTDTQYF
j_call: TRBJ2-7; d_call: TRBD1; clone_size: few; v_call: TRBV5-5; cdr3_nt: TGTGCCAGCAGCTTGGGGACAGGACATCTCTACGAGCAGTACTTC; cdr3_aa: CASSLGTGHLYEQYF
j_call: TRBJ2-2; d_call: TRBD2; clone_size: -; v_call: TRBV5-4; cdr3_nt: TGTGCCAGCAGCTCCGGCGGACTAGAGGCCGGGGAGCTGTTTTTT; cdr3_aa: CASSSGGLEAGELFF
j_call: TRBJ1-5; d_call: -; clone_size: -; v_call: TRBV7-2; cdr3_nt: TGTGCCAGCAGCTTAGGGGGGGATGGCAATCAGCCCCAGCATTTT; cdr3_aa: CASSLGGDGNQPQHF
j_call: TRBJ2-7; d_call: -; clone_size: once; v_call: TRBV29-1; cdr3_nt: TGCAGCGCGGCCACGGCCTACGAGCAGTACTTC; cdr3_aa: CSAATAYEQYF
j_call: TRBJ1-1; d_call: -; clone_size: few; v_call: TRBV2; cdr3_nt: TGTGCCAGCAGTGAAGGGGCAGGCTTGCTAGCTTTCTTT; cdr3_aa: CASSEGAGLLAFF
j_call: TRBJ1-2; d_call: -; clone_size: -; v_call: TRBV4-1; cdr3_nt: TGCGCCAGCAGCCACTCTGGGGGCTACACCTTC; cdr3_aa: CASSHSGGYTF
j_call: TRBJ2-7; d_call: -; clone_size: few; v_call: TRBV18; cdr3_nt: TGTGCCAGCTCACCAAATTCCGATTCCTACGAGCAGTACTTC; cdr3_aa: CASSPNSDSYEQYF
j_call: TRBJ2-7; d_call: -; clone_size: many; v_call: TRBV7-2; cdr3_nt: TGTGCCAGCAGCTTAGAGGTCCGTTACGAGCAGTACTTC; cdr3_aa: CASSLEVRYEQYF
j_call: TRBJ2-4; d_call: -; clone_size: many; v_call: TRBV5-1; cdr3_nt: TGCGCCAGCAGCGAAGGGCAGGCGTACGAAAACATTCAGTACTTC; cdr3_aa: CASSEGQAYENIQYF
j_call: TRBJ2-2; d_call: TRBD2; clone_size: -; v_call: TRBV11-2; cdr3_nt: TGTGCCAGCAGCTTTTCGGGAGGGAGGAACACCGGGGAGCTGTTTTTT; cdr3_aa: CASSFSGGRNTGELFF
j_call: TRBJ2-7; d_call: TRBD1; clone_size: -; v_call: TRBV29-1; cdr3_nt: TGCAGCGTTGTGGGGGGACAGGGACTGTACGAGCAGTACTTC; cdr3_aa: CSVVGGQGLYEQYF
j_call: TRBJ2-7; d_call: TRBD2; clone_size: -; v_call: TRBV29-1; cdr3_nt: TGCAGCGTCGTAACTAGCGGAGGATCTTACGAGCAGTACTTC; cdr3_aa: CSVVTSGGSYEQYF
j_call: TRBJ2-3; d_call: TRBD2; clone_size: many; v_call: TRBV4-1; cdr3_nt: TGCGCCAGCAGCCCGTACAGGACTAGCGGGGTCACAGATACGCAGTATTTT; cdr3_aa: CASSPYRTSGVTDTQYF
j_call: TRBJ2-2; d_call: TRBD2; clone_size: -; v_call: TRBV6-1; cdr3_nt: TGTGCCAGCAGTATTCGGGGGGGCACCGGGGAGCTGTTTTTT; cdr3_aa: CASSIRGGTGELFF
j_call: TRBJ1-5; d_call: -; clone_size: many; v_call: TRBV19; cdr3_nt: TGTGCCAGTAGTTCCGGTCAGCCCCAGCATTTT; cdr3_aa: CASSSGQPQHF
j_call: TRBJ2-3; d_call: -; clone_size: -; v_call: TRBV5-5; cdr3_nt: TGTGCCAGCAGCTTGGAAGGGGACTTCACAGATACGCAGTATTTT; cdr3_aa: CASSLEGDFTDTQYF
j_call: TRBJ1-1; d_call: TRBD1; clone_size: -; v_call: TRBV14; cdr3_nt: TGTGCCAGCAGCCAAGATCGGGGCAGGGGGTTTTATACTGAAGCTTTCTTT; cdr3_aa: CASSQDRGRGFYTEAFF
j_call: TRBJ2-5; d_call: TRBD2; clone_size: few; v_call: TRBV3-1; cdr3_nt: TGTGCCAGCAGCCAAGGACTAGCGGGGGAGTCAGAGACCCAGTACTTC; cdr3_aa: CASSQGLAGESETQYF